This TCR beta chain was profiled in a study of blood T cell repertoires in COVID-19. Overall study: Material from acute and convalescent COVID-19 was sourced from the United States, Italy and Spain.

Libraries were prepared by immunoSEQ multiplex PCR; TCRdb keeps only in-frame clonotypes and omits some of them. The data contain a few hundred thousand clones, around 85% of them seen just once; the ten biggest clones take up 18%. Participants' own reports of clinical history determined their cohort assignment. What was sequenced was PBMCs or T cells enriched from blood (not recorded which). The TCR sequence derives from a man aged 35-49 years who had recovered from COVID-19.

CDR3 nucleotide sequence: TGTGCCAGCAGTTCCCCGGGTGAATCCCGGTCTGGGGAGCTGTTTTTT. As protein: CASSSPGESRSGELFF. The chain recombines TRBV6-2 or TRBV6-3 with TRBJ2-2; D gene uncertain. The V gene's germline CDR1 is MNHEY and CDR2 SVGEGT. CDR3 length: 16 amino acids. The V gene lost 4 bases and the J gene lost 8 bases, with 20 bases spanning the gap.